One and the same sample provided the 29 T cell receptor beta chains below, sequenced in a study of CD8 T cells in ankylosing spondylitis. TCRdb independently ran MiXCR on the 5' RACE reads; one entry per CDR3 protein. Here the sample spans around 280,000 distinct CDR3 sequences, about 20% being singletons. The sequenced material came from blood, either unsorted or a sorted T cell fraction (not recorded which). These receptors all come from a male donor with ankylosing spondylitis or in good health (not recorded which).

This clonotype was found once. The V gene is TRBV20-1, the J gene TRBJ2-1; TRBD2 is a possible D gene (6 bases). The CDR3 runs to 15 residues. Germline V gene data show CDR1 as DFQATT and CDR2 as SNEGSKA (reference sequence). V was trimmed by 3 bases and J by 0 bases, leaving 12 bases between them. The CDR3 DNA reads TGCAGTGCTAGGGGTCCTAGCGTCTCCTACAATGAGCAGTTCTTC. It yields the protein CSARGPSVSYNEQFF.

There are many counts of this clonotype. V is TRBV29-1 and J is TRBJ1-5, with 9 bases that match TRBD1. Germline V gene sequence: CDR1 SQVTM, CDR2 ANQGSEA. J gave up 2 bases and V 7 bases, and 3 bases lay outside the gene matches. The CDR3 sequence is 13 residues long. Here the CDR3 reads CSGGQGGNQPQHF. Written as DNA, the CDR3 is TGCAGCGGGGGACAGGGCGGCAATCAGCCCCAGCATTTT.

This clonotype showed up just a few times. The chain recombines TRBV14 with TRBJ1-4; no clear D gene. This CDR3 is 14 amino acids long. Germline CDR1 and CDR2: SGHDN and FVKESK. The V gene lost 4 bases and the J gene lost 8 bases, with 14 bases spanning the gap. The CDR3 spells CASSRTGSKEKLFF. As DNA, the CDR3 is TGTGCCAGCAGCCGGACGGGGTCCAAAGAAAAACTGTTTTTT. Variable domain in full (rest from reference TRBV14 and TRBJ1-4): EAGVTQFPSHSVIEKGQTVTLRCDPISGHDNLYWYRRVMGKEIKFLLHFVKESKQDESGMPNNRFLAERTGGTYSTLKVQPAELEDSGVYFCASSRTGSKEKLFFGSGTQLSVL.

This clonotype has only a few counts. V and J are TRBV28 and TRBJ1-5, with TRBD1 as a possible D gene (6 bases). Germline assignment: CDR1 MDHEN and CDR2 SYDVKM. This CDR3 is 16 amino acids long. The V end was cut by 6 bases, the J end by 1 base, with 16 bases between. CDR3 amino acids: CASRRANRVSNQPQHF. In DNA form, the CDR3 reads TGTGCCAGCAGACGTGCGAACAGGGTGAGCAATCAGCCCCAGCATTTT.

In its sample, this clonotype was seen a few times. The chain is built from TRBV5-1 and TRBJ2-3; 9 positions match TRBD1. Germline CDR1 is SGHRS and CDR2 is YFSETQ. The CDR3 loop spans 14 amino acids. The J segment lost 5 bases and the V segment lost 7 bases, leaving 8 bases of the junction unmatched. CDR3: CASRGQGILDTQYF. In DNA, the CDR3 is TGCGCCAGCCGCGGACAGGGGATTTTAGATACGCAGTATTTT.

This clonotype showed up just a few times. The chain carries TRBV20-1 and TRBJ1-3; no firm D call. This CDR3 has 16 amino acids. The germline CDR1 and CDR2 sequences are DFQATT and SNEGSKA (reference sequence). Trimming pared 3 bases from V and 1 base from J, leaving 16 bases between. The CDR3 DNA reads as TGCAGTGCTAGTGACGGTGGCCGATATTCTGGAAACACCATATATTTT. Its translation is CSASDGGRYSGNTIYF.

This rearrangement joins TRBV5-1 to TRBJ2-3; D is unresolved. V dropped 1 base and J dropped 3 bases, with 9 bases sitting between them. CDR1 is SGHRS and CDR2 is YFSETQ in the germline V gene. This CDR3 has 14 residues. For the CDR3, the DNA is TGCGCCAGCAGCTTGAACGTAATTACAGATACGCAGTATTTT. Residues: CASSLNVITDTQYF.

This clonotype was picked up a small number of times. The chain couples TRBV4-2 to TRBJ2-3; 11 bases match TRBD2. Germline V gene sequence: CDR1 LGHNA, CDR2 YNFKEQ. V dropped 0 bases and J dropped 0; count of bases not matched to a gene: 8. This CDR3 has 19 residues. The DNA of the CDR3 is TGTGCCAGCAGCCAAGATGGGACTAGCGGAGTCCCTAGCACAGATACGCAGTATTTT. Translated, it gives CASSQDGTSGVPSTDTQYF.

The sample holds many counts of this clonotype. The chain links TRBV12-3 or TRBV12-4 to TRBJ2-3; 11 nucleotides align to TRBD1. The CDR3 runs to 15 residues. V gave up 4 bases and J gave up 8 bases; unmatched junction bases: 8. CDR3 bases: TGTGCCAGCAGTTCTGACGGACAGGGGGCAAGTACGCAGTATTTT. As protein: CASSSDGQGASTQYF.

This clonotype appeared a few times. The V call is TRBV5-6, the J call TRBJ1-1; the D is unclear. Germline CDR1 and CDR2: SGHDT and YYEEEE. V was trimmed by 5 bases and J by 6 bases, leaving 8 bases between them. The CDR3 has 11 residues. CDR3: CASSRVAEAFF. The CDR3 nucleotides are TGTGCCAGCAGTCGGGTGGCTGAAGCTTTCTTT.

This clonotype was found a few times. CDR3 in amino acids: CASSVSTTDTDTQYF. CDR3 nucleotide sequence: TGTGCCAGCAGCGTAAGCACAACCGACACAGATACGCAGTATTTT. This chain links TRBV9 with TRBJ2-3; no definite D call. CDR1 is SGDLS and CDR2 is YYNGEE in the germline V gene. The ends were cut back, 1 base at V and 2 bases at J, with 11 bases in the middle. CDR3 size: 15 residues.

J is TRBJ2-3 and V is TRBV12-3 or TRBV12-4, with D uncertain. V was pared by 3 bases and J by 12 bases, with 22 bases between. This CDR3 spans 15 amino acids. Here the CDR3 reads CASSFPLGSLPGQYF. The CDR3 nucleotides read TGTGCCAGCAGTTTCCCCTTGGGTAGCCTCCCGGGTCAGTATTTT.

The V and J genes are TRBV6-6 and TRBJ1-2; D not certain. Per germline, CDR1 MNHNY and CDR2 SVGAGI (reference sequence). This CDR3 comprises 11 residues. The V gene lost 7 bases and the J gene lost 8 bases, with 11 bases spanning the gap. CDR3 protein: CASTLVGGYTF. For the CDR3, the DNA is TGTGCCAGCACCTTGGTGGGGGGCTACACCTTC.

The J gene is TRBJ2-2, the V gene TRBV12-3 or TRBV12-4; either TRBD1 or TRBD2 may supply D (5 bases each). V lost 7 bases to trimming and J lost 4 bases, with 16 bases between them. The CDR3 totals 15 residues. CDR3 loop: CASIEGIRGTGELFF. In DNA form, the CDR3 reads TGTGCCAGCATCGAGGGGATCCGAGGCACCGGGGAGCTGTTTTTT.

V is TRBV10-2 and J is TRBJ1-2; no firm D call. CDR1 WSHSY and CDR2 SAAADI come from the germline V gene. The CDR3 contains 13 residues. The V gene lost 7 bases and the J gene lost 0 bases, with 9 bases spanning the gap. CDR3 amino acids: CASTEQANYGYTF. The CDR3 nucleotides are TGCGCCAGCACGGAACAAGCTAACTATGGCTACACCTTC.

This chain connects TRBV6-1 to TRBJ2-1; either TRBD1 or TRBD2 may fit D (5 bases each). This CDR3 contains 17 residues. Germline-derived CDR1 and CDR2 are MNHNS and SASEGT. V was clipped by 3 bases and J by 8 bases, with 23 bases between them. CDR3 amino acids: CASSDPLGGGNRDEQFF. The CDR3 region has the DNA TGTGCCAGCAGTGATCCTTTAGGTGGGGGAAATCGTGATGAGCAGTTCTTC.

This clonotype was detected only a few times. The chain uses TRBV9 and TRBJ2-3; the match to TRBD1 covers 9 bases. CDR1 and CDR2 (germline): SGDLS, YYNGEE. J was trimmed by 2 bases and V by 3 bases; bases with no gene match: 7. The CDR3 is made up of 16 amino acids. This CDR3 is CASSGRTGAYTDTQYF. The CDR3 DNA sequence: TGTGCCAGCAGCGGAAGGACAGGGGCCTACACAGATACGCAGTATTTT.

With regard to this clonotype: The junction differs from germline at one of its ends, possibly a read error. The chain uses TRBV7-3 and TRBJ1-1, with TRBD1 matching over 7 bases. This CDR3 is 13 amino acids long. Germline CDR1 reads SGHTA; CDR2 reads FQGTGA. CDR3 bases: TGTGCCAGCAGCTTGTCTCCAGACAGGGCCGCTATCTTT. It encodes CASSLSPDRAAIF.

V usage is TRBV11-2 and J usage is TRBJ2-1, with TRBD2 identical over 9 bases. Trimming cost V 0 bases and J 0 bases; bases outside gene matches: 9. The CDR3 contains 19 residues. Per the germline V gene, CDR1 is SGHAT and CDR2 is FQNNGV. CDR3 loop: CASSLEFRLAGLSYNEQFF. CDR3 nucleotides: TGTGCCAGCAGCTTAGAGTTTCGTCTAGCGGGGCTCTCCTACAATGAGCAGTTCTTC. The complete variable domain, with remaining parts taken from reference TRBV11-2 and TRBJ2-1, reads EAGVAQSPRYKIIEKRQSVAFWCNPISGHATLYWYQQILGQGPKLLIQFQNNGVVDDSQLPKDRFSAERLKGVDSTLKIQPAKLEDSAVYLCASSLEFRLAGLSYNEQFFGPGTRLTVL.

The gene calls are TRBV12-3 or TRBV12-4 and TRBJ2-4; TRBD2 aligns across 11 bases. CDR3 length equals 13 residues. V shed 6 bases and J 8 bases; nucleotides not matched to a gene: 3. The CDR3 protein is CASRLLAGDIQYF. DNA of the CDR3: TGTGCCAGCAGACTACTAGCGGGGGACATTCAGTACTTC.

This clonotype was counted once. The chain combines TRBV6-1 with TRBJ2-3; TRBD2 agrees at 9 bases. Looked up from germline, CDR1 is MNHNS and CDR2 is SASEGT. The CDR3 has 15 residues. J was trimmed by 5 bases and V by 6 bases; bases with no gene match: 9. The CDR3 DNA reads TGTGCCAGCAGCGTAGCGGGGGCCCCCGGAGATACGCAGTATTTT. Amino acid sequence: CASSVAGAPGDTQYF.

The rearrangement links TRBV12-3 or TRBV12-4 to TRBJ2-2; 9 bases map to TRBD2. The ends lost 4 bases at V and 0 bases at J; junction bases unmatched: 9. The CDR3 runs 18 residues. The CDR3 DNA is TGTGCCAGCAGTTCGACTAGCGGAGGACCAACGAACACCGGGGAGCTGTTTTTT. Translating gives CASSSTSGGPTNTGELFF.

The sample holds a few counts of this clonotype. CDR3 in DNA: TGTGCCAGCAGCTGGACAGACTTGAACACTGAAGCTTTCTTT. Residues: CASSWTDLNTEAFF. This chain connects TRBV3-1 to TRBJ1-1, with D perhaps TRBD1 (6 bases). Trimming shortened V by 5 bases and J by 0 bases, and 10 bases separated the two germline ends. The CDR3 covers 14 residues. The germline gives CDR1 LGHDT, CDR2 YNNKEL (reference sequence).

CDR3 protein: CASNREPGINTGELFF. CDR3 in DNA: TGTGCCAGCAACCGAGAACCGGGAATAAACACCGGGGAGCTGTTTTTT. This chain joins TRBV12-3 or TRBV12-4 and TRBJ2-2; possible D gene TRBD2, 5 bases. The CDR3 has 16 residues. V lost 7 bases, J lost 2 bases, and 17 bases lay in between.

The chain couples TRBV27 to TRBJ2-4; TRBD1 aligns across 7 bases. Germline CDR1 and CDR2: MNHEY and SMNVEV (reference sequence). The CDR3 consists of 16 residues. V lost 6 bases to trimming and J lost 0 bases; unmatched junction nucleotides: 8. The CDR3 reads CASSRRTGLAKNIQYF. In DNA, the CDR3 is TGTGCCAGCAGCAGAAGGACAGGACTAGCCAAAAACATTCAGTACTTC.

This clonotype turned up a few times. The V call is TRBV7-8, the J call TRBJ2-7; D may be TRBD2 (6 bases). CDR3 size: 14 residues. CDR1 is SGHVS, CDR2 FQNEAQ, per germline. Trimming took 3 bases from V and 0 from J, leaving 9 bases between them. CDR3 bases: TGTGCCAGCAGCTTCGGGGGAAGCTCCTACGAGCAGTACGTC. It yields the protein CASSFGGSSYEQYV.

Ten or more counts support this clonotype. The V and J genes are TRBV12-3 or TRBV12-4 and TRBJ2-1; 10 bases match TRBD2. V dropped 5 bases and J dropped 8; count of bases not matched to a gene: 15. The CDR3 length is 17 residues. CDR3 DNA sequence: TGTGCCAGCAGTGCACTGACTAGCGGGTCCTCTAGGGATGAGCAGTTCTTC. Translation gives CASSALTSGSSRDEQFF.

This clonotype was counted only a few times. The rearrangement joins TRBV3-1 to TRBJ2-7; no definite D call. With 3 bases removed from V and 0 bases from J, the gap between germline ends came to 9 bases. Germline V gives CDR1 LGHDT, CDR2 YNNKEL (reference sequence). The CDR3 is 14 amino acids. The DNA of the CDR3 is TGTGCCAGCAGCCAGGGGTTAAGCTCCTACGAGCAGTACGTC. It yields the protein CASSQGLSSYEQYV.

This clonotype was counted a few times. This sequence joins TRBV5-5 and TRBJ1-1, with a tentative D call TRBD1 (5 bases). This CDR3 is 14 amino acids long. Trimming stripped 2 bases from V and 1 base from J, with 9 bases between. Germline V CDR1 and CDR2: SGHKS, YYEKEE (reference sequence). The chain's CDR3 is CASSFVGGNTEAFF. Written as DNA, the CDR3 is TGTGCCAGCAGCTTCGTCGGGGGGAACACTGAAGCTTTCTTT. The full variable domain, in which reference TRBV5-5 and TRBJ1-1 provide the parts outside the CDR3, is DAGVTQSPTHLIKTRGQQVTLRCSPISGHKSVSWYQQVLGQGPQFIFQYYEKEERGRGNFPDRFSARQFPNYSSELNVNALLLGDSALYLCASSFVGGNTEAFFGQGTRLTVV.